The sequence of this T cell receptor (beta chain) was determined in a study of cytomegalovirus exposure and HLA in healthy donors. Among the approximately 110 subjects of the validation cohort, separate from the approximately 700-subject first cohort, were the donors. TCRdb's copy holds only in-frame clones and misses some; the assay was immunoSEQ multiplex PCR. The sample shows some 150,000 clones, around 89% of them seen only once. Note on this clone: Its antigen is still unknown.

General observations from the study: Using the classifier, cytomegalovirus status was reportedly diagnosed with high specificity and sensitivity. TCR beta chains numbering 164 were designated cytomegalovirus-associated.

Germline CDR1 SGDLS, CDR2 YYNGEE. The junction had 6 bases not matched to a gene; V was cut back by 3 bases and J by 0 bases. The length of the CDR3 is 15 residues. The sample comprised PBMCs. The chain couples TRBV9 to TRBJ2-7, with 7 bases that match TRBD1. The sequence derives from a woman younger than 45 in good health and CMV-seropositive. This chain's CDR3 is CASSAKTGSSYEQYF. DNA for the CDR3: TGTGCCAGCAGCGCTAAGACAGGGAGCTCCTACGAGCAGTACTTC.